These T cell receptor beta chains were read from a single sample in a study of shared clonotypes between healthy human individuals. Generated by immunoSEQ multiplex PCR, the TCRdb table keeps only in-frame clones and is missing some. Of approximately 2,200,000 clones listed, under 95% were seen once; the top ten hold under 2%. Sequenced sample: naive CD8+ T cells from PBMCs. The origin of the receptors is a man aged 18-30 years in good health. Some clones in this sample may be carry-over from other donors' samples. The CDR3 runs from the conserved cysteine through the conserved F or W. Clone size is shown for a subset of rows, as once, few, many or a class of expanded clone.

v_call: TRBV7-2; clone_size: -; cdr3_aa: CASSWVTGVSTGELFF
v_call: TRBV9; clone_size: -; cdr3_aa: CASSGPDSGEKLFF
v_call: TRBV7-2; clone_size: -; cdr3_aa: CASSLLSGAEQYF
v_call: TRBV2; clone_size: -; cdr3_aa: CASSVGQGYNEQFF
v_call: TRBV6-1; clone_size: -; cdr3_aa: CASSEAGTGGTSFSYEQYF
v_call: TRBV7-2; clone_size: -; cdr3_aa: CASSSSVEQFF
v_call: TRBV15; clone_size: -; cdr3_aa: CATSRDTGTDTQYF
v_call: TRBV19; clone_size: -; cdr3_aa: CASSVWNTEAFF
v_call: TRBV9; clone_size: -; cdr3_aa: CASSERLARTYNEQFF
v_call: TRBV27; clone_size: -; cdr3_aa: CASSLSSGSGSYEQYF
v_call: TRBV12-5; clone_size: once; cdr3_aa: CASGLGGANNEQFF
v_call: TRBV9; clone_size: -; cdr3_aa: CASSAGLAVTYEQYF
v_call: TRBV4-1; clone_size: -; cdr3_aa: CASSQVTGFEQYF
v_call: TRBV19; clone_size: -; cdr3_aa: CASSIRDRDQPQHF
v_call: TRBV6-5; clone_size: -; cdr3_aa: CATRTGGAGEQFF
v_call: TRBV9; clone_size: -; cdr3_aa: CASSATGTSPLPQYF
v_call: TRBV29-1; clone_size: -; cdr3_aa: CSVEGEFGQGTAPDDGYTF
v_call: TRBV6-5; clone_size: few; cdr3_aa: CASRLTVYSNQPQHF
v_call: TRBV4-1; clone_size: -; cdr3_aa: CASSQIGGYGANVLTF
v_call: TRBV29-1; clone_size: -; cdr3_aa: CSAQQGAHTEAFF
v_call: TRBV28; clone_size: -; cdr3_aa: CASSPTWTEGLGEQYF
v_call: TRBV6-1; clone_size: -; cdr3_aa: CASSGVSYEQYF
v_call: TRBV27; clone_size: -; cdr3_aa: CASSPLLGGEQFF
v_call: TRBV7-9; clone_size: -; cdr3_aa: CASSLGWGGEETQYF
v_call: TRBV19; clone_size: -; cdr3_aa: CASSLRQESYEQYF
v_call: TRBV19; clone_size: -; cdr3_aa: CASRPDSTDTQYF
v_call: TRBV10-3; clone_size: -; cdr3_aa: CAISESTGGSYEQYF
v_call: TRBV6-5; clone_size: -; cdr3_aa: CASKPPAGDSYEQYF
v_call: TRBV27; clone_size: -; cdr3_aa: CASSSLARKAFF
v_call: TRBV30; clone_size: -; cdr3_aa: CAWSLQGVTDTQYF
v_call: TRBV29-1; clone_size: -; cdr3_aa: CSVVKEGSTDTQYF
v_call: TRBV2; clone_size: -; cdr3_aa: CASRLVARSPYEQYF
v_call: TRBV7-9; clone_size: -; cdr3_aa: CASSSELKGYTF
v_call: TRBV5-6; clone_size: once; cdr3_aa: CAGSFLGEQYF
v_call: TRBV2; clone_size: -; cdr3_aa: CASSDVGGAPYEQYF
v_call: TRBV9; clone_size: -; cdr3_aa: CASSGRTTTRGTEAFF
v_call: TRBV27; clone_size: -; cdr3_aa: CASSPGLAGGNEQFF
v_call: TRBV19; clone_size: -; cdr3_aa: CASNLRGGDEKLFF
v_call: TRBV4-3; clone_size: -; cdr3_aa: CASSQEWAGTSYEQYF
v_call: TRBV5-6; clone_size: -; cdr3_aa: CASSLAGREQFF
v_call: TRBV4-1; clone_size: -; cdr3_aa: CASSQAGSGSLSSYEQYF
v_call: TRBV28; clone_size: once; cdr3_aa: CASSLLGLRTDTQYF
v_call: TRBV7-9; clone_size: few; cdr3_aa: CASSLGSRDIHGYTF
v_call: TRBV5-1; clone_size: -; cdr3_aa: CASSLVDGSYEQYF
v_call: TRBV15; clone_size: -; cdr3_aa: CATSEGLAVYNEQFF
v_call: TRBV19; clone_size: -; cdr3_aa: CASSIGGSIYEQYF